The 30 T cell receptor beta chains reported below all come from one sample, sequenced in a study of OX40 agonist ivuxolimab in advanced cancers. Sequenced by immunoSEQ multiplex PCR; TCRdb stores in-frame clones only, minus some. This sample has about 77,000 clones, with under 90% found just once. The input for sequencing was CD4+ or CD8+ T cells sorted from blood, taken in a trial of the OX40 agonist ivuxolimab. The source is an adult with an advanced solid tumor such as melanoma, head and neck, liver or kidney cancer.

The rearrangement links TRBV4-2 to TRBJ1-1; D not certain. Trimming cost V 3 bases and J 4 bases, with 9 bases left between them. CDR3 size: 13 residues. Per the germline V gene, CDR1 is LGHNA and CDR2 is YNFKEQ. CDR3 region: CASSQGRLTEAFF. The CDR3 coding sequence is TGTGCCAGCAGCCAGGGCAGGCTCACTGAAGCTTTCTTT.

The chain links TRBV19 to TRBJ2-2; D is uncertain. The germline V gene has CDR1 LNHDA and CDR2 SQIVND (reference sequence). There are 16 residues in the CDR3. V was clipped by 5 bases and J by 0 bases, with 13 bases between them. CDR3 loop: CASSPARQTNTGELFF. In DNA form, the CDR3 reads TGTGCCAGTAGTCCCGCGAGGCAGACGAACACCGGGGAGCTGTTTTTT.

The CDR3 protein is CASSEVVRGEQYF. Written as DNA, the CDR3 is TGTGCCAGCAGTGAAGTGGTGAGAGGCGAGCAGTACTTC. V gene TRBV2 combines with J gene TRBJ2-7; no clear D. Germline V gene sequence: CDR1 SNHLY, CDR2 FYNNEI. V lost 1 base to trimming and J lost 6 bases, with 10 bases between them. The CDR3 extends over 13 amino acids.

The CDR3 sequence: CASSQDRRRAFF. CDR3 DNA: TGCGCCAGCAGCCAAGACCGACGGCGGGCTTTCTTT. V gene TRBV4-1 combines with J gene TRBJ1-1; D remains unclear. The CDR3 extends over 12 amino acids. CDR1 is MGHRA and CDR2 is YSYEKL in the germline V gene. V gave up 0 bases and J gave up 11 bases, with 10 bases separating them.

The chain is built from TRBV28 and TRBJ2-7, with TRBD2 matching 8 bases. The V and J ends lost 7 bases and 4 bases, in that order; junction bases with no gene match: 9. Germline V gene lookup returns CDR1 MDHEN and CDR2 SYDVKM. The CDR3 consists of 14 residues. The CDR3 is CASTGGQRTYEQYF. CDR3 coding DNA: TGTGCCAGCACGGGGGGGCAGCGCACTTACGAGCAGTACTTC.

This clone came up once. The V gene is TRBV9, the J gene TRBJ1-2; 9 nucleotides agree with TRBD1. Germline values: CDR1 SGDLS, CDR2 YYNGEE. This CDR3 has 14 amino acids. Trimming took 7 bases from V and 0 from J; bases not matched to a gene: 4. The CDR3 reads CASYYRGPNYGYTF. The DNA of the CDR3 is TGTGCCAGCTATTACAGGGGGCCTAACTATGGCTACACCTTC.

The V and J genes are TRBV7-2 and TRBJ1-1, with 7 bases matching TRBD1. The CDR3 is 14 amino acids. Germline CDR1 and CDR2: SGHTA and FQGNSA. J was trimmed by 1 base and V by 7 bases; bases with no gene match: 6. CDR3 region: CASNTGAGNTEAFF. DNA for the CDR3: TGTGCCAGCAACACAGGGGCGGGGAACACTGAAGCTTTCTTT. The variable domain in full, completed from reference TRBV7-2 and TRBJ1-1, reads GAGVSQSPSNKVTEKGKDVELRCDPISGHTALYWYRQSLGQGLEFLIYFQGNSAPDKSGLPSDRFSAERTGGSVSTLTIQRTQQEDSAVYLCASNTGAGNTEAFFGQGTRLTVV.

In this sample, this clone turned up once. This chain joins TRBV7-9 and TRBJ2-5; D remains unclear. CDR1 and CDR2 from the germline V gene are SEHNR and FQNEAQ (reference sequence). Trimming removed 1 base at V and 6 bases at J, with 12 bases between. The CDR3 extends over 14 amino acids. For the CDR3, the DNA is TGTGCCAGCAGCTTAGGGCAGTTTAGGAAGACCCAGTACTTC. Encoded protein: CASSLGQFRKTQYF.

The chain has TRBV10-2 and TRBJ2-3; D not resolved. CDR3 size: 11 residues. V was trimmed by 6 bases and J by 7 bases, leaving 8 bases between them. CDR1 and CDR2 (germline): WSHSY, SAAADI. As DNA, the CDR3 is TGCGCCAGCAGGAGAGGAAATACGCAGTATTTT. It codes for CASRRGNTQYF.

The V gene is TRBV5-4, the J gene TRBJ2-5; 13 bases are shared with TRBD2. CDR1 and CDR2 from the germline V gene are SGHNT and YYREEE (reference sequence). CDR3 length equals 16 residues. Losses at the gene ends were 5 bases for V and 9 bases for J; bases not matched to a gene: 13. Written as DNA, the CDR3 is TGTGCCAGCAGTCCCGGGACTAGCGGGACCCCCGGGGCCCAGTACTTC. Translated, it gives CASSPGTSGTPGAQYF.

The genes are TRBV6-1 and TRBJ1-1; D uncertain. Per germline, CDR1 MNHNS and CDR2 SASEGT. Trimming pared 6 bases from V and 0 bases from J, leaving 8 bases between. The CDR3 consists of 13 residues. CDR3 in amino acids: CASRKGLNTEAFF. CDR3 in DNA: TGTGCCAGCAGAAAAGGCTTGAACACTGAAGCTTTCTTT.

J is TRBJ1-1 and V is TRBV20-1; a weak D match, TRBD1 (6 bases). This CDR3 contains 11 residues. Germline loops: CDR1 DFQATT, CDR2 SNEGSKA (reference sequence). CDR3 sequence (DNA): TGCAGCGCCAGGGGGAACACTGAAGCTTTCTTT. Translating gives CSARGNTEAFF.

CDR3 sequence reads: CARMKVGTQYF. DNA of the CDR3: TGCGCCAGGATGAAAGTGGGGACCCAGTACTTC. The V gene is TRBV23-1, the J gene TRBJ2-5; D gene unclear. TRBV23-1 is recorded as an ORF, its role being uncertain. Trimming removed 9 bases at V and 7 bases at J, with 12 bases between. The CDR3 sequence is 11 residues long.

This chain joins TRBV5-1 and TRBJ1-1; unclear D gene. The V gene lost 0 bases and the J gene lost 2 bases, with 5 bases spanning the gap. CDR3 length equals 13 residues. Germline CDR1 SGHRS, CDR2 YFSETQ. Written as DNA, the CDR3 is TGCGCCAGCAGCTTGGGCCGCAACACTGAAGCTTTCTTT. This gives the protein CASSLGRNTEAFF.

V is TRBV5-4 and J is TRBJ2-7; 9 bases agree with TRBD1. CDR1 SGHNT and CDR2 YYREEE come from the germline V gene (reference sequence). The CDR3 runs 16 residues. Germline trimming cut 3 bases from V and 4 bases from J; bases unmatched to any gene: 11. Here the CDR3 reads CASSWGQGSGGYEQYF. The CDR3 DNA reads TGTGCCAGCAGCTGGGGACAGGGTTCCGGGGGTTACGAGCAGTACTTC.

CDR3 nucleotides: TGCGCCAGCAGTGGACAGGGGGCGAACACCATATATTTT. Its translation: CASSGQGANTIYF. The rearrangement links TRBV10-1 to TRBJ1-3; 10 nucleotides match TRBD1. The junction had 1 base not matched to a gene; V was cut back by 4 bases and J by 7 bases. Germline V CDR1 and CDR2: WNHNN, SYGVQD (reference sequence). The CDR3 runs 13 residues.

The J gene is TRBJ1-2, the V gene TRBV9; TRBD1 might be the D (5 bases). CDR1 SGDLS and CDR2 YYNGEE come from the germline V gene. The V end was cut by 0 bases, the J end by 7 bases, with 10 bases between. The CDR3 length is 13 residues. CDR3 DNA sequence: TGTGCCAGCAGCGTAGTGGGGGTCCGTGGCTACACCTTC. Amino acid sequence: CASSVVGVRGYTF.

The V and J genes are TRBV19 and TRBJ1-2; no firm D call. The V and J ends lost 6 bases and 5 bases respectively, with 10 bases between them. The CDR3 sequence is 12 residues long. Germline V gene lookup returns CDR1 LNHDA and CDR2 SQIVND (reference sequence). CDR3 residues: CASRMQLYGYTF. CDR3 in DNA: TGTGCCAGTAGAATGCAGCTATATGGCTACACCTTC.

The chain combines TRBV27 with TRBJ2-5; D might be TRBD1 (5 bases). Per the germline V gene, CDR1 is MNHEY and CDR2 is SMNVEV (reference sequence). The CDR3 loop spans 14 amino acids. The germline V and J ends were trimmed by 6 bases and 4 bases, with 15 bases remaining between them. The CDR3 region has the DNA TGTGCCAGCAGGCCGAAGGGGTGGGCAGAGACCCAGTACTTC. It encodes CASRPKGWAETQYF.

The chain recombines TRBV6-1 with TRBJ2-1; no firm D call. Looked up from germline, CDR1 is MNHNS and CDR2 is SASEGT. This CDR3 has 17 residues. Trimming took 1 base from V and 8 from J, leaving 21 bases between them. The CDR3 DNA sequence: TGTGCCAGCAGTGAAGTGCCGGGCCAACGGCGAAGGGATGAGCAGTTCTTC. This encodes CASSEVPGQRRRDEQFF.

The chain is built from TRBV11-3 and TRBJ2-1, with 7 positions matching TRBD1. The CDR3 is made up of 14 amino acids. The trim removed 3 bases at V and 8 bases at J, leaving 7 bases unmatched. Germline CDR1 and CDR2: SGHNT and YENEEA. The chain's CDR3 is CASSFRDSRYEQFF. The CDR3 DNA sequence: TGTGCCAGCAGCTTTCGGGACAGTAGATATGAGCAGTTCTTC.

The table lists this clone with a count of one. The chain carries TRBV28 and TRBJ2-1; D not resolved. Germline V CDR1 and CDR2: MDHEN, SYDVKM. The V end lost 4 bases, the J end lost 7 bases, and 8 bases lay between the germline ends. The CDR3 runs to 12 residues. In DNA, the CDR3 is TGTGCCAGCAGTTGGCAGAGGAATGAGCAGTTCTTC. The encoded protein is CASSWQRNEQFF.

Here the CDR3 DNA reads TGCGCCAGCAGCCAAGATATGGCGCCTCGGCCCCAGCATTTT. Residues: CASSQDMAPRPQHF. The V and J genes are TRBV4-1 and TRBJ1-5; no clear D. CDR3 length: 14 amino acids. Trimming took 0 bases from V and 9 from J, leaving 12 bases between them. Germline V gene lookup returns CDR1 MGHRA and CDR2 YSYEKL.

The table lists this clone with a count of one. The chain has TRBV11-3 and TRBJ1-3; D remains unclear. The germline V gene encodes CDR1 SGHNT and CDR2 YENEEA. V was pared by 5 bases and J by 0 bases, with 8 bases between. CDR3 length: 14 residues. The CDR3 reads CASSPGPSGNTIYF. The CDR3 DNA reads as TGTGCCAGCAGCCCTGGCCCCTCTGGAAACACCATATATTTT.

The CDR3 region is CASSLDIGSGNTIYF. The CDR3 DNA reads TGTGCCAGCAGCTTGGACATAGGCTCTGGAAACACCATATATTTT. The rearrangement uses TRBV5-5 and TRBJ1-3; D call uncertain. This CDR3 has 15 residues. CDR1 and CDR2 (germline): SGHKS, YYEKEE (reference sequence). Trimming took off 0 bases at V and 0 bases at J, with 7 bases between the two ends.

This clone showed up just once. The V and J genes are TRBV6-1 and TRBJ2-3; 8 nucleotides match TRBD2. The germline V gene encodes CDR1 MNHNS and CDR2 SASEGT. Germline trimming cut 4 bases from V and 4 bases from J; bases unmatched to any gene: 7. The CDR3 covers 15 residues. CDR3 nucleotides: TGTGCCAGCAGTGGAAAACGGACTAGCTCAGATACGCAGTATTTT. Translating gives CASSGKRTSSDTQYF.

The chain couples TRBV7-8 to TRBJ2-3, with 7 nucleotides matching TRBD2. V lost 5 bases, J lost 2 bases, and 10 bases stayed unmatched. Germline CDR1 is SGHVS and CDR2 is FQNEAQ. The CDR3 is made up of 16 amino acids. CDR3 residues: CASSPGSGEHTDTQYF. The CDR3 DNA follows: TGTGCCAGCAGCCCAGGCAGCGGGGAACACACAGATACGCAGTATTTT.

V is TRBV4-1 and J is TRBJ2-7; 11 nucleotides align to TRBD2. V trimming: 1 base; J trimming: 5 bases; junction bases outside the gene matches: 7. Germline V CDR1 and CDR2: MGHRA, YSYEKL. This CDR3 contains 16 residues. The CDR3 DNA is TGCGCCAGCAGCCAAGGGAGCCTAGCGGGGGGCAACGAGCAGTACTTC. As protein: CASSQGSLAGGNEQYF.

This chain connects TRBV6-6 to TRBJ1-1; 7 bases align to TRBD1. In germline, CDR1 is MNHNY, CDR2 SVGAGI (reference sequence). This CDR3 is 11 amino acids long. Trimming took 6 bases from V and 7 from J; bases not matched to a gene: 2. The CDR3 region is CASRRDSEAFF. DNA of the CDR3: TGTGCCAGCAGGCGGGACAGTGAAGCTTTCTTT.

The chain carries TRBV21-1 and TRBJ2-3; the table assigns TRBD1, which was not confirmed against the DNA. TRBV21-1 is deemed a pseudogene. The CDR3 covers 18 residues. The CDR3 here is CASISASPGTGSPDTQYF. For the CDR3, the DNA is TGTGCCAGCATCTCAGCGTCCCCCGGGACAGGGTCACCAGATACGCAGTATTTT.